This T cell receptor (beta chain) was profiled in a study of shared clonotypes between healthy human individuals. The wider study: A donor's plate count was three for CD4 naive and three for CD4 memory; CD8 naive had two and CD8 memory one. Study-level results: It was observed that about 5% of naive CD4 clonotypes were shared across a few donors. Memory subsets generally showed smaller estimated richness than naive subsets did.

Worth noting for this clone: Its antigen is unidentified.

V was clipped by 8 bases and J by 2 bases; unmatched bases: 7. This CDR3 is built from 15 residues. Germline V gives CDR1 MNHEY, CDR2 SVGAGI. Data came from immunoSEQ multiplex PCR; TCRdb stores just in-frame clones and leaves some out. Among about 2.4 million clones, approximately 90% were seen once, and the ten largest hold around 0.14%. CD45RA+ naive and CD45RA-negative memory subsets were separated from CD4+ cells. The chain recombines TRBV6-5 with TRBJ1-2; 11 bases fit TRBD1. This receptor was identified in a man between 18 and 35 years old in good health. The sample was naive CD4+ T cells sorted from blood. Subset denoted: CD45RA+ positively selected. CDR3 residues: CASRRRDRGNYGYTF. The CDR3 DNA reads TGTGCCAGCCGCAGGAGGGACAGGGGGAACTATGGCTACACCTTC.